This record covers a single T cell receptor (beta chain). Its cognate antigen is unknown. These data come from a study of T cell responses to AZD1222 COVID-19 vaccine. Study results and limitations: Epitopes outside B.1.351 and B.1.1.7 mutated regions reportedly drew nearly half of spike TCRs. An increase in Spike-specific TCR breadth and depth was observed after two AZD1222 doses. Mapped onto spike, vaccine-associated CD4 TCRs spanned it and were dominant at 160-218 and 743-854. No repertoire was sampled before or during the peak T cell response, only after it.

TCRdb's table, derived via immunoSEQ multiplex PCR, lists solely in-frame clones and lacks some. This sample yields 110,000 to 150,000 clones, of which 70% to 90% are seen a single time; under 9.5% belongs to the top ten. Germline assignment: CDR1 SGHRS and CDR2 YFSETQ. The CDR3 loop spans 14 amino acids. V lost 4 bases, J lost 8 bases, and 15 bases lay in between. Here the sequenced sample was peripheral blood, taken on day 0 of AZD1222 vaccination. This receptor was obtained from an adult in good health. V is TRBV5-1 and J is TRBJ2-2; perhaps TRBD1 as D (6 bases). This CDR3 reads CASSLGTLAGELFF. The CDR3 bases are TGCGCCAGCAGCCTCGGGACACTGGCTGGGGAGCTGTTTTTT.